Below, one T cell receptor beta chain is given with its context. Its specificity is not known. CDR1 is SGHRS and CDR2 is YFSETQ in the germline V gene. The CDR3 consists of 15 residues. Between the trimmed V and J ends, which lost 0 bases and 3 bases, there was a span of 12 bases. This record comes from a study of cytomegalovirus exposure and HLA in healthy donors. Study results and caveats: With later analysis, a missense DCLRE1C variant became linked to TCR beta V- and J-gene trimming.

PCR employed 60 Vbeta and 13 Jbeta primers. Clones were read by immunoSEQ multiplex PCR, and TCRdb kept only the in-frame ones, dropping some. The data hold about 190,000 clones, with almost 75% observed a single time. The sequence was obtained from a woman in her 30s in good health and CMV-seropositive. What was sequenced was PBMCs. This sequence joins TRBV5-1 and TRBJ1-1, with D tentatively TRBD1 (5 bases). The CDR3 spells CASSLDPQGDTEAFF. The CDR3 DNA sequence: TGCGCCAGCAGCTTGGATCCCCAGGGCGACACTGAAGCTTTCTTT.